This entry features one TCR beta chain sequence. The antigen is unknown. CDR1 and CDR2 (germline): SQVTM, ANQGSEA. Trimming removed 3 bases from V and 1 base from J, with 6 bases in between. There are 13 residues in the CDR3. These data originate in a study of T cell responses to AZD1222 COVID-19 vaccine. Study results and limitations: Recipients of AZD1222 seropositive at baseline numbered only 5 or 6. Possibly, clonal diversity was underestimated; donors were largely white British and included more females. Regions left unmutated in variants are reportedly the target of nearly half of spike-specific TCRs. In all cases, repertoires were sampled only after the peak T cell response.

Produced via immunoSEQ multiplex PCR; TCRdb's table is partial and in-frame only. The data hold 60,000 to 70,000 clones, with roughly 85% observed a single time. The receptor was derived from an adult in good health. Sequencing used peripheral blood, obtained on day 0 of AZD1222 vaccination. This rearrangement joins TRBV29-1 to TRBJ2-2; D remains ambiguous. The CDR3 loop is CSVDPGNTGELFF. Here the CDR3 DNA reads TGCAGCGTTGACCCAGGGAACACCGGGGAGCTGTTTTTT.